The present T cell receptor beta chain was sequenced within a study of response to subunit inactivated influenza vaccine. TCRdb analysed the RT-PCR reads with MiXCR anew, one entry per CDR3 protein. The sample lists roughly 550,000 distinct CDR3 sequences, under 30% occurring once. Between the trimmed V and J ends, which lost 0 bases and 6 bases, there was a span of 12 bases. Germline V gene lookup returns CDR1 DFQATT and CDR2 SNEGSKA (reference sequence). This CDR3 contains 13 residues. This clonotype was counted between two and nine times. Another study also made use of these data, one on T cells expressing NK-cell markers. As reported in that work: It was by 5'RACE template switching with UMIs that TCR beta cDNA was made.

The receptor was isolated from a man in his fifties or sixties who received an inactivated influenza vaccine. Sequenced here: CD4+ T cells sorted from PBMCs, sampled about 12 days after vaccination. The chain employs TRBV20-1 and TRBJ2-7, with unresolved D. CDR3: CSARDDRYGEQYF. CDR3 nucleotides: TGCAGTGCTAGAGACGATCGTTACGGCGAGCAGTACTTC.